The 25 T cell receptor beta chains below were found in one sample sequenced in a study of response to subunit inactivated influenza vaccine. A single record per CDR3 protein comes from TCRdb applying MiXCR to the RT-PCR reads. There are some 300,000 distinct CDR3 sequences in the sample; approximately 23% occur only once, and around 10% lies in the top ten. Sequenced material: PBMCs from blood, taken about 20 months after vaccination. The source is a man aged 45 to 75 who received an inactivated influenza vaccine.

V gene TRBV10-3 combines with J gene TRBJ2-7; weak D call: TRBD2 (5 bases). Trimming removed 10 bases from V and 2 bases from J, with 9 bases in between. Germline lookup yields CDR1 ENHRY and CDR2 SYGVKD. CDR3 size: 11 residues. This CDR3 is CATSGTYEQYF. The CDR3 bases are TGTGCCACCTCGGGAACCTACGAGCAGTACTTC.

The chain couples TRBV5-8 to TRBJ1-4, with 9 nucleotides matching TRBD1. This CDR3 is built from 15 residues. Germline V CDR1 and CDR2: SGHTS, YDEGEE. The junction had 7 bases not matched to a gene; V was cut back by 0 bases and J by 10 bases. The DNA of the CDR3 is TGTGCCAGCAGCTTGGAAGGGACAGGGAGGGGAAAACTGTTTTTT. Its protein product is CASSLEGTGRGKLFF.

CDR3 sequence reads: CSASRGNSYNEQFF. The CDR3, as DNA: TGCAGTGCTAGCAGGGGAAACTCCTACAATGAGCAGTTCTTC. This chain uses TRBV20-1 with TRBJ2-1, with TRBD1 as a possible D gene (6 bases). CDR1 and CDR2 (germline): DFQATT, SNEGSKA (reference sequence). This CDR3 has 14 amino acids. Trimming removed 3 bases at V and 0 bases at J, with 9 bases between.

V usage is TRBV20-1 and J usage is TRBJ2-5; 7 nucleotides agree with TRBD1. Looked up from germline, CDR1 is DFQATT and CDR2 is SNEGSKA (reference sequence). Losses at the gene ends were 5 bases for V and 5 bases for J; bases not matched to a gene: 11. CDR3 length equals 14 residues. The CDR3 reads CSARTLTGDETQYF. The DNA of the CDR3 is TGCAGTGCTCGCACTCTAACAGGGGATGAGACCCAGTACTTC.

The chain uses TRBV6-4 and TRBJ2-1; 7 nucleotides agree with TRBD2. Germline values: CDR1 MRHNA, CDR2 SNTAGT. The CDR3 has 16 residues. V lost 2 bases and J lost 0; bases outside the gene matches: 4. The CDR3 is CASSDGAGSSYNEQFF. The CDR3 DNA reads as TGTGCCAGCAGTGACGGAGCGGGAAGCTCCTACAATGAGCAGTTCTTC.

The sample holds a few counts of this clonotype. This chain links TRBV20-1 with TRBJ1-4, with D possibly being TRBD1 (5 bases). Deletions cut 0 bases from V and 9 bases from J, with 23 bases between. The germline V gene encodes CDR1 DFQATT and CDR2 SNEGSKA (reference sequence). The CDR3 has 17 amino acids. DNA for the CDR3: TGCAGTGCTAGAGATGAGGTCAAGGGGTATTCCCTCAAAAAACTGTTTTTT. Translation: CSARDEVKGYSLKKLFF.

This clonotype was seen a few times. This chain joins TRBV6-2 or TRBV6-3 and TRBJ1-1, with D perhaps TRBD1 (6 bases). Germline V gene lookup returns CDR1 MNHEY and CDR2 SVGEGT. There are 13 residues in the CDR3. Trimming stripped 1 base from V and 8 bases from J, with 11 bases between. The CDR3 sequence: CASSYFNTGEAFF. CDR3 DNA sequence: TGTGCCAGCAGTTACTTTAATACAGGGGAAGCTTTCTTT.

The V call is TRBV3-1, the J call TRBJ1-1; D gene uncertain. This CDR3 region has 13 residues. V dropped 6 bases and J dropped 8 bases, with 16 bases sitting between them. The V gene's germline CDR1 is LGHDT and CDR2 YNNKEL (reference sequence). CDR3 DNA sequence: TGTGCCAGCAGACTCGGACGGAGCGTCGAAGCTTTCTTT. Translating gives CASRLGRSVEAFF.

This chain connects TRBV12-3 or TRBV12-4 to TRBJ2-5; 7 bases map to TRBD1. The CDR3 length is 15 residues. The junction had 6 bases not matched to a gene; V was cut back by 3 bases and J by 2 bases. The DNA for the CDR3 is TGTGCCAGCAGTTTCCTCGGACAGGTACAAGAGACCCAGTACTTC. This sequence encodes CASSFLGQVQETQYF.

The chain combines TRBV7-6 with TRBJ2-5; D might be TRBD1 or TRBD2, each matching 5 bases. The germline V and J ends were trimmed by 1 base and 5 bases, with 14 bases remaining between them. Germline V lookup: CDR1 SGHVS, CDR2 FNYEAQ. The CDR3 totals 15 residues. The CDR3 is CASSLGGSSRETQYF. In DNA, the CDR3 is TGTGCCAGCAGCTTAGGGGGGTCTTCCCGGGAGACCCAGTACTTC.

This clonotype was observed at least ten times. The chain employs TRBV10-3 and TRBJ1-1; 7 bases agree with TRBD1. Germline CDR1 reads ENHRY; CDR2 reads SYGVKD. The CDR3 is made up of 14 amino acids. V was clipped by 2 bases and J by 3 bases; unmatched bases: 3. CDR3 protein: CAISERGLDTEAFF. The DNA of the CDR3 is TGTGCCATCAGTGAGAGGGGGCTCGACACTGAAGCTTTCTTT.

V and J are TRBV20-1 and TRBJ1-5; 10 bases are shared with TRBD1. Per germline, CDR1 DFQATT and CDR2 SNEGSKA (reference sequence). The CDR3 contains 13 residues. The ends lost 6 bases at V and 4 bases at J; junction bases unmatched: 3. CDR3 sequence reads: CSALGQGNQPQHF. The CDR3 nucleotides are TGCAGTGCCCTGGGACAGGGGAATCAGCCCCAGCATTTT.

This clonotype has just a few counts. At one end the junction does not follow the germline gene, possibly because of a read error. The chain joins TRBV29-1 to TRBJ2-2; 9 bases agree with TRBD1. This CDR3 spans 15 amino acids. From germline, CDR1 is SQVTM and CDR2 ANQGSEA. CDR3 sequence (DNA): TGCAGCGTGGGCAGGGACAGGGCGAATACCGGGGAGCTGTTTTTT. It specifies CSVGRDRANTGELFF.

Comment on this clonotype: An end of the junction differs from the germline gene, which may be a read error. The rearrangement joins TRBV4-2 to TRBJ2-3, with 14 bases fitting TRBD2. Germline V lookup: CDR1 LGHNA, CDR2 YNFKEQ. The CDR3 is 19 amino acids. DNA of the CDR3: TGTCCCAGCAGCCAAGATGACCTGACTAGCGGGGGGGCGTGGGATACGCAGTATTTT. Amino acid sequence: CPSSQDDLTSGGAWDTQYF.

This clonotype was recorded at least ten times. The V and J genes are TRBV28 and TRBJ1-4; D is unclear. CDR1 and CDR2 (germline): MDHEN, SYDVKM. This CDR3 spans 16 amino acids. Deletions cut 2 bases from V and 0 bases from J, with 10 bases between. The chain's CDR3 is CASSLRIDATNEKLFF. In DNA form, the CDR3 reads TGTGCCAGCAGTTTAAGAATTGATGCAACTAATGAAAAACTGTTTTTT.

This clonotype turned up a few times. This chain connects TRBV9 to TRBJ2-3, with 11 bases matching TRBD2. The CDR3 contains 17 residues. With 4 bases clipped from V and 7 bases from J, the junction kept 14 bases outside the gene matches. Germline values: CDR1 SGDLS, CDR2 YYNGEE. CDR3 nucleotides: TGTGCCAGCAGCCAGACAACAATAGCGGGAGGGCGAAATACGCAGTATTTT. This gives the protein CASSQTTIAGGRNTQYF.

This chain connects TRBV4-3 to TRBJ1-6, with D maybe TRBD1 (5 bases). Trimming took 5 bases from V and 5 from J, leaving 16 bases between them. The CDR3 consists of 16 residues. Germline CDR1 LGHNA, CDR2 YSLEER. The CDR3 loop is CASSKVLGGDNSPLHF. CDR3 DNA: TGCGCCAGCAGCAAGGTTCTCGGGGGGGATAATTCACCCCTCCACTTT.

This sequence joins TRBV4-1 and TRBJ1-5, with 7 positions matching TRBD1. Germline V lookup: CDR1 MGHRA, CDR2 YSYEKL. The length of the CDR3 is 14 residues. V was clipped by 5 bases and J by 5 bases; unmatched bases: 6. The CDR3 sequence is CASSVRDRDQPQHF. In nucleotides, the CDR3 is TGCGCCAGCAGCGTCCGGGACAGAGATCAGCCCCAGCATTTT.

The gene calls are TRBV28 and TRBJ2-3, with 9 bases matching TRBD1. The V and J ends lost 6 bases and 1 base, in that order; junction bases with no gene match: 2. The germline CDR1 and CDR2 sequences are MDHEN and SYDVKM. CDR3 length: 14 residues. The chain's CDR3 is CASRRTGGTDTQYF. CDR3 coding DNA: TGTGCCAGCAGGAGGACAGGGGGCACAGATACGCAGTATTTT.

The chain uses TRBV28 and TRBJ1-4, with D tentatively TRBD1 (5 bases). CDR3 length equals 15 residues. The germline V gene has CDR1 MDHEN and CDR2 SYDVKM. Trimming stripped 4 bases from V and 8 bases from J, with 17 bases between. The chain's CDR3 is CASSSPGLQREKLFF. DNA of the CDR3: TGTGCCAGCAGTTCGCCGGGACTCCAAAGGGAAAAACTGTTTTTT.

J is TRBJ2-7 and V is TRBV29-1, with a tentative D call TRBD1 (6 bases). The germline V gene has CDR1 SQVTM and CDR2 ANQGSEA. This CDR3 is built from 13 residues. Trimming took 6 bases from V and 0 from J, leaving 12 bases between them. CDR3 bases: TGCAGCGTCCGGGACATGGCCTCCTACGAGCAGTACTTC. This sequence encodes CSVRDMASYEQYF.

J is TRBJ2-2 and V is TRBV20-1; TRBD1 matches 11 bases. Trimming cost V 6 bases and J 4 bases; bases outside gene matches: 13. CDR1 is DFQATT, CDR2 SNEGSKA, per germline (reference sequence). The CDR3 contains 17 residues. CDR3 nucleotide sequence: TGCAGTGCCAGACGGGACAGGGGGTTATTGGGCACCGGGGAGCTGTTTTTT. Residues: CSARRDRGLLGTGELFF.

The chain joins TRBV10-3 to TRBJ2-1, with 7 bases matching TRBD2. The CDR3 loop spans 14 amino acids. The germline gives CDR1 ENHRY, CDR2 SYGVKD. V dropped 6 bases and J dropped 5; count of bases not matched to a gene: 7. DNA for the CDR3: TGTGCCATCAGGACCGGGACTATCAACAATGAGCAGTTCTTC. The encoded protein is CAIRTGTINNEQFF.

This clonotype was seen many times. V usage is TRBV29-1 and J usage is TRBJ1-5; perhaps TRBD1 as D (5 bases). Trimming took 4 bases from V and 5 from J, leaving 15 bases between them. Germline assignment: CDR1 SQVTM and CDR2 ANQGSEA. The length of the CDR3 is 14 residues. DNA for the CDR3: TGCAGCGTTGCGTTAACAGGAGGTGATCAGCCCCAGCATTTT. The encoded protein is CSVALTGGDQPQHF.

The rearrangement links TRBV5-1 to TRBJ1-1; perhaps TRBD1 as D (5 bases). CDR3 length: 15 residues. Germline values: CDR1 SGHRS, CDR2 YFSETQ. With 5 bases removed from V and 1 base from J, the gap between germline ends came to 15 bases. CDR3 DNA: TGCGCCAGCAGTGCCCCCAGCAGGGCGAACACTGAAGCTTTCTTT. Amino acids: CASSAPSRANTEAFF.